A selection of T cell receptor beta chains follows, all from one sample in a study of shared clonotypes between healthy human individuals. Profiling relied on immunoSEQ multiplex PCR, and the TCRdb table lists in-frame clones only, not all of them. The sample records hundreds of thousands of clones, almost 97% being singletons. Sequenced sample: naive CD4+ T cells sorted from blood. All receptors derive from a young woman in good health. Each CDR3 is given with its conserved first and last residue. A D gene is named only where the DNA matches it firmly. The size of a clone is reported for some rows only, either as once, few or many, or as a class for expanded clones.

D	J	V	size	DNA	CDR3
NA	TRBJ2-7	TRBV30	NA	TGTGCCTGGAGTGCTAGCTACGAGCAGTACTTC	CAWSASYEQYF
NA	TRBJ2-3	TRBV14	NA	TGTGCCAGCAGCCAAGGGCCTATGGAGCGGATCTTCTCAGATACGCAGTATTTT	CASSQGPMERIFSDTQYF
NA	TRBJ2-1	TRBV7-9	NA	TGTGCCAGCAGCGGCAACGGGGTAACGCAGTTCTTC	CASSGNGVTQFF
NA	TRBJ2-7	TRBV14	once	TGTGCCAGCAGCCAAGGGCGAAGGACCTACGAGCAGTACTTC	CASSQGRRTYEQYF
TRBD2	TRBJ2-5	TRBV28	NA	TGTGCCAGCAGTAGCCCCGGGAGGGCCTTAGAAGAGACCCAGTACTTC	CASSSPGRALEETQYF
NA	TRBJ2-2	TRBV29-1	NA	TGCAGCGGGCAGGGGTTCACCGGGGAGCTGTTTTTT	CSGQGFTGELFF
NA	TRBJ2-1	TRBV4-1	NA	TGCGCCAGCAGCCAAGGCGTACTTAAATACAATGAGCAGTTCTTC	CASSQGVLKYNEQFF
NA	TRBJ2-1	TRBV9	NA	TGTGCCAGCAGCGTAGTGGGAGTAGGGTACGGCAATGAGCAGTTCTTC	CASSVVGVGYGNEQFF
TRBD1	TRBJ2-7	TRBV11-2	NA	TGTGCCAGCAGCTTAGGGACAGGGATCGAGCAGTACTTC	CASSLGTGIEQYF
NA	TRBJ2-7	TRBV2	NA	TGTGCCAGCACCGTGGAGACAGGCTTCCCCTACGAGCAGTACTTC	CASTVETGFPYEQYF
TRBD1	TRBJ1-2	TRBV27	NA	TGTGCCAGCAGTTCGGGGGGGACAGGGAACGGCTACACCTTC	CASSSGGTGNGYTF
NA	TRBJ2-5	TRBV2	NA	TGTGCCAGCAGTGGGGACAATCAAGAGACCCAGTACTTC	CASSGDNQETQYF
TRBD1	TRBJ2-5	TRBV7-2	once	TGTGCCAGCAGCCCCGGGACAGGGGTGAAGGAGACCCAGTACTTC	CASSPGTGVKETQYF
NA	TRBJ1-4	TRBV6-1	NA	TGTGCCAGCAGTGAAGGGCAGGCTCGGAAACTGTTTTTT	CASSEGQARKLFF
TRBD1	TRBJ1-5	TRBV2	NA	TGTGCCAGCAGTCCCGGGACAGGGGGGTGGCAGCCCCAGCATTTT	CASSPGTGGWQPQHF
NA	TRBJ1-4	TRBV4-2	NA	TGTGCCAGCAGCCAAACGACAGGACAAGCAACTAATGAAAAACTGTTTTTT	CASSQTTGQATNEKLFF
TRBD2	TRBJ2-7	TRBV6-6	NA	TGTGCCAGCAGTTCCTCGGGTAGCGGGGTTCAAGGGCAGTACTTC	CASSSSGSGVQGQYF
NA	TRBJ2-6	TRBV19	NA	TGTGCCAGTAGGGGCTTAATGCGCGGGGACTCTGGGGCCAACGTCCTGACTTTC	CASRGLMRGDSGANVLTF
NA	TRBJ2-7	TRBV7-2	NA	TGTGCCAGCAGCTTAGGGCCAGTCTACGAGCAGTACTTC	CASSLGPVYEQYF
TRBD1	TRBJ1-2	TRBV28	NA	TGTGCCAGCAGTTTTAAGACAGGGGGCGCGGAGGATGGCTACACCTTC	CASSFKTGGAEDGYTF
TRBD1	TRBJ1-3	TRBV28	NA	TGTGCCAGCAGCCTACCGGGACAGGGGTCTGGAAACACCATATATTTT	CASSLPGQGSGNTIYF
TRBD1	TRBJ2-7	TRBV5-4	once	TGTGCCAGCAGCTCACAGGGGGCGGCTTACGAGCAGTACTTC	CASSSQGAAYEQYF